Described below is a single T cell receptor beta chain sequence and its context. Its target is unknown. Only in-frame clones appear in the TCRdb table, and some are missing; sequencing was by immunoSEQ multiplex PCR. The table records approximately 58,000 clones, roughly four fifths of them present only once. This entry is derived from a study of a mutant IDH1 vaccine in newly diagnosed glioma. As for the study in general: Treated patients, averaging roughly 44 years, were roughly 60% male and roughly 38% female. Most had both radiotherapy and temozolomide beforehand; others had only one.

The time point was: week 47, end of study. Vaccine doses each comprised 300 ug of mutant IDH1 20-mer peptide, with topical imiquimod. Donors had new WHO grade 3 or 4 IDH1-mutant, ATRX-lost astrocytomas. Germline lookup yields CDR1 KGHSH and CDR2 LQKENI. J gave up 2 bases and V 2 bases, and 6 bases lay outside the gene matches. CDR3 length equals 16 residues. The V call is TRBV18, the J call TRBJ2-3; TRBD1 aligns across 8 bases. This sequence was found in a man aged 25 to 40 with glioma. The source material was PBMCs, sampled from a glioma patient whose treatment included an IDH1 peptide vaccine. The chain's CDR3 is CASSPYYRGTTDTQYF. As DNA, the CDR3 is TGTGCCAGCTCACCATATTACAGGGGGACCACAGATACGCAGTATTTT.